This T cell receptor (beta chain) was recorded in a study of blood T cells in healthy people across ages. Overall study: Per every two T cells, about one barcoded beta molecule was captured by template switching.

The CDR3 sequence is 15 residues long. With V trimmed by 6 bases and J by 9 bases, 12 bases remained unmatched. Germline CDR1 and CDR2: SEHNR and FQNEAQ (reference sequence). Primers used in a second PCR of about 7 to 12 cycles were a sample-barcoded 5' primer and a J-beta primer mix. MiXCR, run by TCRdb on the 5' RACE reads, gives a single entry per CDR3 protein. The sample consists of about 750,000 distinct CDR3 sequences, roughly 53% of them appearing once. This clonotype turned up a few times. This sequence was found in an older man in good health. The V gene is TRBV7-9, the J gene TRBJ2-1; TRBD2 agrees at 9 bases. The sample comprised blood. CDR3: CASSPLAGPGGEQFF. The CDR3 nucleotides read TGTGCCAGCAGTCCACTAGCGGGCCCGGGGGGTGAGCAGTTCTTC.